In this sample, the clone carrying this TCR beta chain turned up once. The sample comes from a study of blood T cell repertoires in COVID-19. For the study at large: Both acute and convalescent COVID-19 samples were obtained from the United States, Italy and Spain. From T cells, B-cell-depleted T cells, or PBMCs came the material, which was cDNA or gDNA.

CDR1 is SGDLS, CDR2 YYNGEE, per germline. Losses at the gene ends were 2 bases for V and 1 base for J; bases not matched to a gene: 8. The CDR3 consists of 18 residues. Authors' methods: Amplifying reference gene primers gave estimates of nucleated cell counts. The table came from immunoSEQ multiplex PCR; TCRdb's copy has only in-frame clones and leaves some out. That table gives V, J and clone size, and the DNA gave D and trimming. The sample consists of around 280,000 clones, about nine tenths of them appearing once. The clonotype comes from a woman between 50 and 59 years old who had recovered from COVID-19. Sequencing input: peripheral blood. This chain uses TRBV9 with TRBJ2-6; 8 nucleotides agree with TRBD1. The CDR3 nucleotides read TGTGCCAGCAGCGTTGGGCAGGGGGCGCTTTCTGGGGCCAACGTCCTGACTTTC. This translates into CASSVGQGALSGANVLTF.